Detailed here is one TCR beta chain. What it recognizes is unknown. The junction departs from the called germline gene at one end, perhaps through a read error. The data belong to a study of molecular identifiers for immune sequencing clone quantification. Naive CD8 library inputs spanned about 19,000 to 1,000,000 sorted cells and 10%, 30% or 50% RNA. Previously described methods with listed TCR primers produced the bulk TCR libraries. TCRdb fed the PCR reads into MiXCR, producing one record per CDR3 protein. The repertoire holds under 800,000 distinct CDR3 sequences, with about 25% as singletons. General study results and limits: Naive cells had under 1% of molecules in clones above 20 RNA copies, effectors over 98%.

The CDR3 length is 15 residues. The germline gives CDR1 SNHLY, CDR2 FYNNEI. The V gene is TRBV2, the J gene TRBJ2-7; TRBD1 agrees at 9 bases. The material sequenced was naive CD8+ T cells from blood, with Jurkat cell RNA spiked in. Described subset: FACS-sorted CD8+CD4-CCR7+CD45RA+ naive T cells. This sequence was found in a human donor in good health. Some libraries in this study had Jurkat cell RNA spiked in. The CDR3 loop is CASSERGQGSYEQSF. CDR3 nucleotide sequence: TGTGCCAGCAGTGAAAGGGGACAGGGCTCCTACGAGCAGTCCTTC. Using reference TRBV2 and TRBJ2-7 for the parts outside the CDR3, the full variable domain is EPEVTQTPSHQVTQMGQEVILRCVPISNHLYFYWYRQILGQKVEFLVSFYNNEISEKSEIFDDQFSVERPDGSNFTLKIRSTKLEDSAMYFCASSERGQGSYEQSFGPGTRLTVT.